These 10 T cell receptor beta chains were sequenced from one sample in a study of blood T cell repertoires in COVID-19. Profiling relied on immunoSEQ multiplex PCR, and the TCRdb table lists in-frame clones only, not all of them. The table shows fewer than 90,000 clones, with more than 90% occurring only once. The sample comprised peripheral blood. All receptors come from a human donor with active COVID-19. The donor label of this sample is uncertain.

V usage is TRBV7-2 and J usage is TRBJ1-5; D remains ambiguous. The V gene's germline CDR1 is SGHTA and CDR2 FQGNSA. This CDR3 has 13 amino acids. The V end was cut by 3 bases, the J end by 4 bases, with 7 bases between. CDR3 residues: CASSFSQNQPQHF. The CDR3 DNA follows: TGTGCCAGCAGCTTTTCACAGAATCAGCCCCAGCATTTT.

The V and J genes are TRBV19 and TRBJ1-1; 9 bases line up with TRBD1. Germline lookup yields CDR1 LNHDA and CDR2 SQIVND (reference sequence). The ends lost 3 bases at V and 4 bases at J; junction bases unmatched: 3. The CDR3 sequence is 14 residues long. CDR3 in DNA: TGTGCCAGTAGTATCGGGACAGGGTTCACTGAAGCTTTCTTT. Translated, it gives CASSIGTGFTEAFF. Supplemented by reference TRBV19 and TRBJ1-1, the full variable domain reads DGGITQSPKYLFRKEGQNVTLSCEQNLNHDAMYWYRQDPGQGLRLIYYSQIVNDFQKGDIAEGYSVSREKKESFPLTVTSAQKNPTAFYLCASSIGTGFTEAFFGQGTRLTVV.

The chain combines TRBV27 with TRBJ1-1, with D perhaps TRBD1 (5 bases). The V end lost 5 bases, the J end lost 2 bases, and 18 bases lay between the germline ends. The germline CDR1 and CDR2 sequences are MNHEY and SMNVEV (reference sequence). The CDR3 sequence is 16 residues long. The CDR3 coding sequence is TGTGCCAGCAGTCCTCTCGGGGGAGCCCTAAACACTGAAGCTTTCTTT. This sequence encodes CASSPLGGALNTEAFF.

The genes are TRBV9 and TRBJ1-1; D is possibly TRBD1 (5 bases). Trimming cost V 0 bases and J 3 bases, with 18 bases left between them. The CDR3 has 17 residues. Germline V CDR1 and CDR2: SGDLS, YYNGEE. CDR3 protein: CASSVVAAWGRHTEAFF. The CDR3 DNA follows: TGTGCCAGCAGCGTAGTAGCCGCATGGGGCCGGCACACTGAAGCTTTCTTT.

J is TRBJ1-5 and V is TRBV5-6, with 7 bases aligning to TRBD1. Looked up from germline, CDR1 is SGHDT and CDR2 is YYEEEE. V was clipped by 0 bases and J by 2 bases; unmatched bases: 14. The CDR3 is made up of 19 amino acids. DNA of the CDR3: TGTGCCAGCAGCTTGGGAGGCGGGACAGACCTAATGGGCAATCAGCCCCAGCATTTT. It codes for CASSLGGGTDLMGNQPQHF.

The V and J genes are TRBV3-1 (or the pseudogene TRBV3-2) and TRBJ1-2, with TRBD1 matching over 9 bases. V shed 4 bases, J shed 4 bases, and the junction held 16 bases outside the gene matches. This CDR3 comprises 18 residues. Germline CDR1 and CDR2: LGHDT and YNNKEL (reference sequence). Written as DNA, the CDR3 is TGTGCCAGCAGCCGAAGACCCTCGGACAGGGGTTATGGCTATGGCTACACCTTC. This translates into CASSRRPSDRGYGYGYTF.

V and J are TRBV28 and TRBJ2-2, with 8 bases identical to TRBD2. Unmatched junction bases numbered 2, after V lost 4 bases and J lost 7 bases. Per the germline V gene, CDR1 is MDHEN and CDR2 is SYDVKM. This CDR3 region has 13 residues. Here the CDR3 reads CASSSGGDGELFF. CDR3 nucleotide sequence: TGTGCCAGCAGTTCCGGGGGGGACGGGGAGCTGTTTTTT.

The chain joins TRBV7-8 to TRBJ2-1; TRBD2 might be the D (6 bases). Germline CDR1 is SGHVS and CDR2 is FQNEAQ. The CDR3 is 20 amino acids. The V and J ends lost 3 bases and 8 bases respectively, with 32 bases between them. CDR3: CASSFRVSYTSGGQLDEQFF. The CDR3 nucleotides are TGTGCCAGCAGCTTCCGTGTCAGCTACACTTCCGGAGGGCAGTTGGATGAGCAGTTCTTC.

The chain recombines TRBV19 with TRBJ1-6, with D perhaps matching TRBD1 (5 bases). Looked up from germline, CDR1 is LNHDA and CDR2 is SQIVND (reference sequence). The CDR3 runs to 15 residues. V was trimmed by 4 bases and J by 11 bases, leaving 18 bases between them. DNA of the CDR3: TGTGCCAGTAGTAACCAGGGAGGTCCTTTGACACCCCTCCACTTT. Its translation: CASSNQGGPLTPLHF.

V gene TRBV14 combines with J gene TRBJ1-2; D is unclear. The CDR3 runs 15 residues. Germline lookup yields CDR1 SGHDN and CDR2 FVKESK. V shed 1 base and J shed 7 bases, with 16 bases lying between them. The CDR3 sequence is CASSQVQTSKGGYTF. The CDR3 DNA is TGTGCCAGCAGCCAAGTTCAGACATCTAAAGGTGGCTACACCTTC.